This TCR beta chain is from a study of beta chain features in type 1 diabetes. Background on the study: Comparable age, gender and cell yields were observed in patients relative to healthy donors. Study observations and caveats: Possible PCR preference for shorter templates applied equally to patients and controls. Type 1 diabetes patients had TCRB CDR3s that were shorter (moderately but significantly so) in all four CD4+ subsets.

A heparinised blood draw that averaged about 116 mL was obtained once from each donor. CD4+ cells of the naive, central memory, regulatory and stem cell-like memory types were sorted via CD45RO/CCR7/CD25/CD127/CD95/CD27. Germline CDR1 GTSNPN, CDR2 SVGIG (reference sequence). This CDR3 has 12 residues. Trimming shortened V by 8 bases and J by 1 base, and 11 bases separated the two germline ends. Expressed TCRB transcripts got sequenced, as all isolated RNA was reverse transcribed. The protocol was immunoSEQ multiplex PCR, while the TCRdb copy is restricted to in-frame clones and leaves out a portion. The sample lists some 660,000 clones, more than 12% occurring once. Of note for this clone: No antigen is known for it.

The chain carries TRBV30 and TRBJ1-1, with no clear D. The sequence derives from a man between 18 and 35 years old with type 1 diabetes. The sequenced sample consisted of naive CD4+ T cells from blood. The CDR3 reads CARREGNTEAFF. The CDR3, as DNA: TGTGCCAGACGGGAGGGGAACACTGAAGCTTTCTTT.